This T cell receptor beta chain originates from a study of blood T cell repertoires in COVID-19. Across the whole study: From the United States, Italy and Spain came samples of acute and convalescent COVID-19. T cells, B-cell-depleted T cells, or PBMCs supplied cDNA or gDNA.

In the original processing: By means of reference gene primer amplification, nucleated cell counts were estimated. The method was immunoSEQ multiplex PCR; TCRdb's version includes in-frame clones alone and lacks a portion of them. V and J calls and clone size are given by that table; D and trimming were obtained from the DNA. The profile shows approximately 70,000 clones, 80% to 95% of them singletons. Trimming removed 3 bases at V and 5 bases at J, with 9 bases between. CDR1 is SGHTA, CDR2 FQGTGA, per germline. The CDR3 covers 13 residues. Seattle researchers signed up patients amid active infection and tracked them longitudinally.

This chain connects TRBV7-3 to TRBJ2-3, with D perhaps TRBD2 (5 bases). The TCR sequence derives from a man over 45 with COVID-19, enrolled during active disease. What was sequenced was peripheral blood. The CDR3 is CASSLDRGDTQYF. CDR3 DNA: TGTGCCAGCAGCTTGGATCGGGGAGATACGCAGTATTTT.